Here is one T cell receptor (beta chain) with its context. Its target is not known. Primers: 60 Vbeta forward and 13 Jbeta reverse. Assay used: immunoSEQ multiplex PCR; TCRdb lists only in-frame clones, some missing. The sample lists 100,000 to 120,000 clones, about three quarters seen once, with 2.5% to 3.5% in the top ten. This sample is part of a study of cytomegalovirus exposure and HLA in healthy donors. Background on the study: Out of approximately 170 million T cells, an earlier analysis found fewer than 140 million unique TCR beta sequences in total.

Overall study findings and caveats: For TCR beta chains, V- and J-gene trimming was later linked to a missense DCLRE1C variant. Across all donors, roughly uniform sequencing depth was an assumption of the presence/absence analyses. Per published reports, the classifier diagnosed cytomegalovirus status with high specificity and sensitivity.

There are 15 residues in the CDR3. Germline V lookup: CDR1 SEHNR, CDR2 FQNEAQ (reference sequence). The V end was cut by 2 bases, the J end by 6 bases, with 16 bases between. The receptor was isolated from a woman aged 55-75 years in good health and CMV-seropositive. Input material: PBMCs. The chain combines TRBV7-9 with TRBJ1-2; a weak D match, TRBD1 (6 bases). CDR3 residues: CASSLPGARPHGYTF. The CDR3 nucleotides are TGTGCCAGCAGCTTACCAGGGGCTCGCCCCCATGGCTACACCTTC.